This T cell receptor beta chain was sequenced in a study of blood T cell repertoires in COVID-19. Turning to the study itself: The study drew acute and convalescent COVID-19 samples from the United States, Italy and Spain. Sample material is recorded as cDNA or gDNA derived from T cells, B-cell-depleted T cells, or PBMCs.

The CDR3 has 14 amino acids. The germline V gene has CDR1 SQVTM and CDR2 ANQGSEA. The V end was cut by 1 base, the J end by 0 bases, with 7 bases between. Here immunoSEQ multiplex PCR was the method, and the copy in TCRdb shows in-frame clones only, minus some. The sample contains 250,000 to 300,000 clones, approximately 91% of which appear only once. Residents of under 25 US areas, aged roughly 18 to 89 years, made up the participants. The recovered donors of Cohort 3 showed two negative PCRs, clearance, or symptom resolution. The sequence was obtained from a woman in her twenties or thirties who had recovered from COVID-19. What was sequenced was PBMCs or T cells enriched from blood (not recorded which). The chain links TRBV29-1 to TRBJ2-1; D may be TRBD2 (5 bases). CDR3 coding DNA: TGCAGCGTTGAAGGGAGGAGCTCCTACAATGAGCAGTTCTTC. This translates into CSVEGRSSYNEQFF.